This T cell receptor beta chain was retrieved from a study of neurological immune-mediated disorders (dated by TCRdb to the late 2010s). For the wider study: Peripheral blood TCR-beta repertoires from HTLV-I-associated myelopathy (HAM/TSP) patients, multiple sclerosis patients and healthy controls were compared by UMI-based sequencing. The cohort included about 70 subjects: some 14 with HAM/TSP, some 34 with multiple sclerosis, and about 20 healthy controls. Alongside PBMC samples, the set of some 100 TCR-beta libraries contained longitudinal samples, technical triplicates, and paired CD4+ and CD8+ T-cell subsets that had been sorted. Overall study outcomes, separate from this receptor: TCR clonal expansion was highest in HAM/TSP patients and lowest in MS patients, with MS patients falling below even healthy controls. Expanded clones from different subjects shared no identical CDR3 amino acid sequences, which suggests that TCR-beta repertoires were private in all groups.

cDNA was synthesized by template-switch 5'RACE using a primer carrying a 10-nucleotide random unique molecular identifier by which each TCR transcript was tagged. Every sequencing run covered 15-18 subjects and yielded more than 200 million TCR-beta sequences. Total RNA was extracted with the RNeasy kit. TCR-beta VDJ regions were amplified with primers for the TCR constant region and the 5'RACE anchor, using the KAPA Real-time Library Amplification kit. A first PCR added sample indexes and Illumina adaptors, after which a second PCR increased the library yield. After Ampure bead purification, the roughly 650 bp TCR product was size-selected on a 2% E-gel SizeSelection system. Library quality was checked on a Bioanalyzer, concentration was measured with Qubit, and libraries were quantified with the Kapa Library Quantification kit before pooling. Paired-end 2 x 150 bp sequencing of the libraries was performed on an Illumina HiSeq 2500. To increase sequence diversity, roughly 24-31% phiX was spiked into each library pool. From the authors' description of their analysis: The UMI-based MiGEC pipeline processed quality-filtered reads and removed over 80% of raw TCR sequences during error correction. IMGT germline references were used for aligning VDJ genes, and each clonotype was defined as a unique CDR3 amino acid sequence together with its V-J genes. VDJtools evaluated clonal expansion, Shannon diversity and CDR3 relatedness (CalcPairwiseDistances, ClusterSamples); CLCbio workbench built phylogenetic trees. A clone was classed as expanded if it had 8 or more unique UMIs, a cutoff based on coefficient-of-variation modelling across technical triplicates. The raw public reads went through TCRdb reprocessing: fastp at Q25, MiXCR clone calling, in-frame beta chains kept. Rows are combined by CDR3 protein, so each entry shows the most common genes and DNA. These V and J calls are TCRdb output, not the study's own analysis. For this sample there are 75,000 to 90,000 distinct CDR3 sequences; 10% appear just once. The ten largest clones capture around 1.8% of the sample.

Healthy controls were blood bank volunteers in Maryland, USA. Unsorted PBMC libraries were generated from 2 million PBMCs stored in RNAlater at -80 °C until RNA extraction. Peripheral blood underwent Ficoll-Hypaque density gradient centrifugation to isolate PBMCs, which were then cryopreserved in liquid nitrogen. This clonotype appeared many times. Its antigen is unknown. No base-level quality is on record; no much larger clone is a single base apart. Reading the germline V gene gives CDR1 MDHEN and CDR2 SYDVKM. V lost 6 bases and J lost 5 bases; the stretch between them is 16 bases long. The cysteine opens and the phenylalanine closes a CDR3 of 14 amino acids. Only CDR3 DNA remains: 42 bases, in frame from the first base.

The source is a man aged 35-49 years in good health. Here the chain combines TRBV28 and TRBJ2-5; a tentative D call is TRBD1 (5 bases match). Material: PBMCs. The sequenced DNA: TGTGCCAGCAGATCCACCCTCAGGGTGGAGACCCAGTACTTC. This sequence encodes CASRSTLRVETQYF. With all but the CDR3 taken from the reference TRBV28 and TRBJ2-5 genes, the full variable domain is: DVKVTQSSRYLVKRTGEKVFLECVQDMDHENMFWYRQDPGLGLRLIYFSYDVKMKEKGDIPEGYSVSREKKERFSLILESASTNQTSMYLCASRSTLRVETQYFGPGTRLLVL.